The 32 T cell receptor beta chains below come from one sample, sequenced in a study of cytomegalovirus exposure and HLA in healthy donors. Data came from immunoSEQ multiplex PCR; TCRdb stores just in-frame clones and leaves some out. The table includes roughly 120,000 clones, around 94% detected once. The source material was PBMCs. The receptors stem from a woman between 18 and 30 years old in good health and CMV-seronegative.

This sequence joins TRBV10-3 and TRBJ2-3; 9 nucleotides match TRBD2. Germline V lookup: CDR1 ENHRY, CDR2 SYGVKD. The CDR3 has 13 residues. With 10 bases clipped from V and 2 bases from J, the junction kept 4 bases outside the gene matches. DNA of the CDR3: TGTGCCACCCGACTAGCGGACACAGATACGCAGTATTTT. It translates to CATRLADTDTQYF.

The V and J genes are TRBV6-1 and TRBJ2-2; D is unclear. The CDR3 covers 14 residues. V was cut by 6 bases and J by 1 base, with 9 bases left in between. Germline values: CDR1 MNHNS, CDR2 SASEGT. The CDR3 is CASSQSRNTGELFF. The CDR3 DNA follows: TGTGCCAGCAGCCAATCCAGGAACACCGGGGAGCTGTTTTTT.

The gene calls are TRBV30 and TRBJ1-5, with 8 nucleotides matching TRBD1. This CDR3 has 13 residues. Germline CDR1 is GTSNPN and CDR2 is SVGIG (reference sequence). V lost 5 bases and J lost 3; bases outside the gene matches: 3. The CDR3 here is CAWQGQANQPQHF. CDR3 nucleotides: TGTGCCTGGCAGGGACAGGCCAATCAGCCCCAGCATTTT.

The CDR3 coding sequence is TGTGCCAGCAGCGCCCCGGGACAGGGGGCTTTTGGCTACACCTTC. Amino acids: CASSAPGQGAFGYTF. The rearrangement joins TRBV9 to TRBJ1-2, with 12 nucleotides matching TRBD1. V gave up 3 bases and J gave up 7 bases; unmatched junction bases: 7. Germline CDR1 is SGDLS and CDR2 is YYNGEE. The CDR3 spans 15 residues.

The genes are TRBV5-4 and TRBJ1-1; D ambiguous. Germline V lookup: CDR1 SGHNT, CDR2 YYREEE (reference sequence). The CDR3 extends over 15 amino acids. Trimming pared 2 bases from V and 1 base from J, leaving 12 bases between. The CDR3, as DNA: TGTGCCAGCAGCTTAGCCCCTTCCGGGAACACTGAAGCTTTCTTT. Translation: CASSLAPSGNTEAFF.

The rearrangement joins TRBV5-4 to TRBJ2-1; the match to TRBD2 covers 10 bases. Per germline, CDR1 SGHNT and CDR2 YYREEE (reference sequence). The CDR3 sequence is 18 residues long. Trimming removed 1 base from V and 5 bases from J; junction bases left unmatched: 12. DNA of the CDR3: TGTGCCAGCAGCTTGTGGCGGTCTAGCGGGAGAACAAACAATGAGCAGTTCTTC. It is translated as CASSLWRSSGRTNNEQFF.

This rearrangement joins TRBV28 to TRBJ2-5; tentative D call: TRBD2 (6 bases). V was shortened by 5 bases and J by 5 bases, with 15 bases between the two germline ends. From germline, CDR1 is MDHEN and CDR2 SYDVKM. The CDR3 is 14 amino acids. The CDR3 DNA reads as TGTGCCAGCAGTCTCCCCGGGGGAGGTGAGACCCAGTACTTC. This translates into CASSLPGGGETQYF.

The rearrangement links TRBV4-1 to TRBJ1-5, with TRBD1 as a possible D gene (5 bases). The CDR3 totals 15 residues. The V end lost 1 base, the J end lost 3 bases, and 10 bases lay between the germline ends. Germline CDR1 MGHRA, CDR2 YSYEKL. This CDR3 is CASSQGGQTNQPQHF. CDR3 DNA: TGCGCCAGCAGCCAAGGGGGCCAGACCAATCAGCCCCAGCATTTT.

The CDR3 protein is CASSVGGVISTGRYEQFF. DNA for the CDR3: TGTGCCAGCAGCGTTGGGGGCGTGATTAGTACAGGGCGGTATGAGCAGTTCTTC. The chain has TRBV9 and TRBJ2-1, with a tentative D call TRBD1 (6 bases). The CDR3 extends over 18 amino acids. The V and J ends lost 2 bases and 8 bases respectively, with 26 bases between them. Germline V CDR1 and CDR2: SGDLS, YYNGEE.

This clone has a single count. The genes are TRBV6-5 and TRBJ1-4; D gene uncertain. The CDR3 loop spans 12 amino acids. The germline V gene encodes CDR1 MNHEY and CDR2 SVGAGI. V lost 10 bases and J lost 5, with 11 bases in between. The CDR3 region is CATRAGNEKLFF. In DNA, the CDR3 is TGTGCCACCCGGGCGGGGAATGAAAAACTGTTTTTT.

V gene TRBV2 combines with J gene TRBJ2-7, with 7 bases that match TRBD2. The V and J ends lost 1 base and 3 bases, in that order; junction bases with no gene match: 6. CDR3 length: 15 residues. Looked up from germline, CDR1 is SNHLY and CDR2 is FYNNEI. The chain's CDR3 is CASSEGGGTIYEQYF. CDR3 nucleotide sequence: TGTGCCAGCAGTGAAGGGGGGGGAACTATCTACGAGCAGTACTTC.

The rearrangement links TRBV5-1 to TRBJ1-2, with no clear D. Trimming shortened V by 0 bases and J by 2 bases, and 8 bases separated the two germline ends. The CDR3 has 14 residues. Germline V gene data show CDR1 as SGHRS and CDR2 as YFSETQ. In DNA form, the CDR3 reads TGCGCCAGCAGCTTGGGGCAGATCAACTATGGCTACACCTTC. As protein: CASSLGQINYGYTF.

In nucleotides, the CDR3 is TGCGCCAGCAGCTTGGTTTATAGCGGACCCTCCTACGAGCAGTACTTC. The encoded protein is CASSLVYSGPSYEQYF. The chain couples TRBV5-1 to TRBJ2-7, with TRBD2 as a possible D gene (6 bases). Trimming stripped 0 bases from V and 0 bases from J, with 13 bases between. The CDR3 has 16 amino acids. CDR1 and CDR2 from the germline V gene are SGHRS and YFSETQ.

This sequence joins TRBV27 and TRBJ1-3; D remains unclear. The CDR3 covers 13 residues. Germline V gene data show CDR1 as MNHEY and CDR2 as SMNVEV (reference sequence). Trimming shortened V by 6 bases and J by 0 bases, and 6 bases separated the two germline ends. The CDR3 region has the DNA TGTGCCAGCAGCAAAATCTCTGGAAACACCATATATTTT. Its translation: CASSKISGNTIYF.

The chain uses TRBV7-6 and TRBJ1-4; TRBD1 aligns across 7 bases. The trim removed 6 bases at V and 6 bases at J, leaving 13 bases unmatched. The V gene's germline CDR1 is SGHVS and CDR2 FNYEAQ. The CDR3 covers 16 residues. The CDR3 loop reads CASSPPTGRMDEKLFF. CDR3 bases: TGTGCCAGCAGTCCGCCGACAGGGCGGATGGATGAAAAACTGTTTTTT.

The V gene is TRBV19, the J gene TRBJ2-7, with D possibly TRBD1 on 6 matching bases. The CDR3 spans 18 residues. Germline loops: CDR1 LNHDA, CDR2 SQIVND (reference sequence). V lost 3 bases and J lost 0, with 21 bases in between. The CDR3 DNA reads as TGTGCCAGTAGTATTTTTGGGGCAACAGGGCAGAGCTCCTACGAGCAGTACTTC. It specifies CASSIFGATGQSSYEQYF.

The rearrangement joins TRBV29-1 to TRBJ2-7, with 7 nucleotides matching TRBD1. Germline V CDR1 and CDR2: SQVTM, ANQGSEA. V trimming: 3 bases; J trimming: 4 bases; junction bases outside the gene matches: 12. The CDR3 sequence is 15 residues long. The DNA for the CDR3 is TGCAGCGTTGATGGCGACAGGGACAGCAGATACGAGCAGTACTTC. It encodes CSVDGDRDSRYEQYF.

The chain combines TRBV2 with TRBJ2-4, with 11 nucleotides matching TRBD2. V lost 2 bases to trimming and J lost 2 bases; unmatched junction nucleotides: 5. This CDR3 is 17 amino acids long. CDR1 and CDR2 from the germline V gene are SNHLY and FYNNEI. The CDR3: CASSEFTSGSTKNIQYF. The DNA for the CDR3 is TGTGCCAGCAGTGAATTCACTAGCGGGAGCACCAAAAACATTCAGTACTTC.

J is TRBJ1-5 and V is TRBV27; 9 bases are shared with TRBD1. CDR3 length: 19 residues. The germline V gene has CDR1 MNHEY and CDR2 SMNVEV (reference sequence). J lost 1 base, V lost 0 bases, and 10 bases had no gene match. CDR3 region: CASSLSGGTGRESNQPQHF. The CDR3 nucleotides are TGTGCCAGCAGTTTATCGGGGGGGACAGGGAGAGAAAGCAATCAGCCCCAGCATTTT.

The chain joins TRBV21-1 to TRBJ1-1; TRBD1 is the table's D call, not checked against the DNA. TRBV21-1 corresponds to a pseudogene. The CDR3 runs to 14 residues. The CDR3 sequence is CASSKGPGQGGAFF. CDR3 coding DNA: TGTGCCAGCAGCAAAGGCCCCGGACAGGGGGGGGCTTTCTTT.

This clone occurred a few times. This chain joins TRBV5-1 and TRBJ1-5; maybe TRBD1 (6 bases). CDR3 length: 13 residues. V lost 10 bases to trimming and J lost 5 bases, with 16 bases between them. From germline, CDR1 is SGHRS and CDR2 YFSETQ. For the CDR3, the DNA is TGCGCCCGGTCACAGGGTTCCGATCAGCCCCAGCATTTT. Translating it yields CARSQGSDQPQHF.

J is TRBJ1-2 and V is TRBV6-5; 7 bases are a match to TRBD1. Germline CDR1 is MNHEY and CDR2 is SVGAGI. CDR3 length: 14 residues. Unmatched junction bases numbered 3, after V lost 5 bases and J lost 0 bases. The CDR3: CASSPGQANYGYTF. CDR3 DNA sequence: TGTGCCAGCAGTCCTGGACAGGCTAACTATGGCTACACCTTC.

This clone was observed a handful of times. The V call is TRBV25-1, the J call TRBJ2-1; a possible D gene is TRBD2 (6 bases). The germline V gene has CDR1 MGHDK and CDR2 SYGVNS. V lost 1 base, J lost 3 bases, and 16 bases lay in between. The CDR3 contains 17 residues. CDR3: CASSEFSGPGDYNEQFF. CDR3 DNA sequence: TGTGCCAGCAGTGAATTTAGCGGTCCAGGAGACTACAATGAGCAGTTCTTC.

The V and J genes are TRBV10-3 and TRBJ2-2, with TRBD2 matching 10 bases. CDR3 length equals 17 residues. Germline loops: CDR1 ENHRY, CDR2 SYGVKD. The V segment lost 2 bases and the J segment 1 base; nucleotides outside the gene matches: 4. CDR3 nucleotide sequence: TGTGCCATCAGTGAGACAAGGACTAGCGGGAACACCGGGGAGCTGTTTTTT. This gives the protein CAISETRTSGNTGELFF.

The chain carries TRBV28 and TRBJ1-1, with 7 bases lining up with TRBD1. The CDR3 has 14 amino acids. The ends lost 6 bases at V and 3 bases at J; junction bases unmatched: 7. The V gene's germline CDR1 is MDHEN and CDR2 SYDVKM. The CDR3 protein is CASRGGPGDTEAFF. Here the CDR3 DNA reads TGTGCCAGCAGAGGGGGCCCGGGGGACACTGAAGCTTTCTTT.

The chain has TRBV6-5 and TRBJ1-5; D might be TRBD1 (5 bases). Germline V lookup: CDR1 MNHEY, CDR2 SVGAGI. Trimming removed 2 bases at V and 1 base at J, with 9 bases between. This CDR3 comprises 15 residues. The CDR3, as DNA: TGTGCCAGCAGTTACAATCAGGGCAGCAATCAGCCCCAGCATTTT. This translates into CASSYNQGSNQPQHF.

The chain recombines TRBV5-1 with TRBJ2-5; 9 positions match TRBD2. This CDR3 spans 15 amino acids. From germline, CDR1 is SGHRS and CDR2 YFSETQ. The junction had 5 bases not matched to a gene; V was cut back by 1 base and J by 4 bases. The CDR3: CASSLSAGGRETQYF. CDR3 coding DNA: TGCGCCAGCAGCTTGTCGGCGGGGGGGCGAGAGACCCAGTACTTC. Together with reference TRBV5-1 and TRBJ2-5, the CDR3 gives the full variable domain: KAGVTQTPRYLIKTRGQQVTLSCSPISGHRSVSWYQQTPGQGLQFLFEYFSETQRNKGNFPGRFSGRQFSNSRSEMNVSTLELGDSALYLCASSLSAGGRETQYFGPGTRLLVL.

In its sample, this clone was seen once. V is TRBV10-1 and J is TRBJ2-2; 9 bases match TRBD1. The V segment lost 8 bases and the J segment 0 bases; nucleotides outside the gene matches: 7. The CDR3 runs to 16 residues. Per the germline V gene, CDR1 is WNHNN and CDR2 is SYGVQD (reference sequence). The CDR3 spells CASGAGTGTNTGELFF. Written as DNA, the CDR3 is TGCGCCAGCGGAGCCGGGACAGGGACGAACACCGGGGAGCTGTTTTTT.

This CDR3 is CASSLSTGVAEAFF. The CDR3 bases are TGTGCCAGCAGCTTATCGACGGGGGTCGCTGAAGCTTTCTTT. The V gene is TRBV7-9, the J gene TRBJ1-1; tentative D call: TRBD1 (5 bases). CDR1 SEHNR and CDR2 FQNEAQ come from the germline V gene (reference sequence). Trimming shortened V by 2 bases and J by 6 bases, and 13 bases separated the two germline ends. This CDR3 is 14 amino acids long. The variable domain in full, completed from reference TRBV7-9 and TRBJ1-1, reads DTGVSQNPRHKITKRGQNVTFRCDPISEHNRLYWYRQTLGQGPEFLTYFQNEAQLEKSRLLSDRFSAERPKGSFSTLEIQRTEQGDSAMYLCASSLSTGVAEAFFGQGTRLTVV.

J is TRBJ1-3 and V is TRBV4-1, with D unresolved. The ends were cut back, 1 base at V and 0 bases at J, with 10 bases in the middle. Germline-derived CDR1 and CDR2 are MGHRA and YSYEKL. The CDR3 spans 16 residues. CDR3 in amino acids: CASSQAGWSSGNTIYF. As DNA, the CDR3 is TGCGCCAGCAGCCAAGCTGGCTGGAGCTCTGGAAACACCATATATTTT.

The CDR3 sequence is CAFLAGVSDTQYF. The CDR3 DNA reads TGTGCCTTCCTAGCGGGAGTATCAGATACGCAGTATTTT. The genes are TRBV30 and TRBJ2-3, with 10 bases lining up with TRBD2. V was clipped by 7 bases and J by 4 bases; unmatched bases: 5. CDR1 and CDR2 from the germline V gene are GTSNPN and SVGIG (reference sequence). This CDR3 is built from 13 residues.

This clone appeared once. This chain links TRBV11-2 with TRBJ2-2, with D tentatively TRBD2 (5 bases). V was shortened by 7 bases and J by 6 bases, with 18 bases between the two germline ends. Germline V lookup: CDR1 SGHAT, CDR2 FQNNGV. The CDR3 sequence is 15 residues long. This CDR3 is CASMNSDMRAGELFF. CDR3 coding DNA: TGTGCCAGCATGAATAGTGATATGCGGGCCGGGGAGCTGTTTTTT.